The source of this TCR beta chain is a study of T cell responses to AZD1222 COVID-19 vaccine. Study results and limitations: Across spike, vaccine-associated CD4 TCRs were found, dominant at 160-218 and 743-854. Baseline seropositivity occurred in only a handful of AZD1222 recipients. Females outnumbered males among donors, who were mostly white British; clonal diversity was possibly underestimated.

To note about this clone: Its antigen remains unknown.

The germline V gene encodes CDR1 MNHEY and CDR2 SMNVEV (reference sequence). The CDR3 runs 16 residues. Trimming stripped 2 bases from V and 0 bases from J, with 11 bases between. Measured with immunoSEQ multiplex PCR; TCRdb has only the in-frame clones, and not every one. Among tens of thousands of clones listed, 80% to 95% were seen once. The chain is built from TRBV27 and TRBJ1-5; D is unclear. The TCR was taken from an adult in good health. The sequences come from peripheral blood, collected on day 0 of MenACWY control vaccination. The CDR3 region has the DNA TGTGCCAGCAGTTTAAAGGGATCATATAGCAATCAGCCCCAGCATTTT. Protein product: CASSLKGSYSNQPQHF.